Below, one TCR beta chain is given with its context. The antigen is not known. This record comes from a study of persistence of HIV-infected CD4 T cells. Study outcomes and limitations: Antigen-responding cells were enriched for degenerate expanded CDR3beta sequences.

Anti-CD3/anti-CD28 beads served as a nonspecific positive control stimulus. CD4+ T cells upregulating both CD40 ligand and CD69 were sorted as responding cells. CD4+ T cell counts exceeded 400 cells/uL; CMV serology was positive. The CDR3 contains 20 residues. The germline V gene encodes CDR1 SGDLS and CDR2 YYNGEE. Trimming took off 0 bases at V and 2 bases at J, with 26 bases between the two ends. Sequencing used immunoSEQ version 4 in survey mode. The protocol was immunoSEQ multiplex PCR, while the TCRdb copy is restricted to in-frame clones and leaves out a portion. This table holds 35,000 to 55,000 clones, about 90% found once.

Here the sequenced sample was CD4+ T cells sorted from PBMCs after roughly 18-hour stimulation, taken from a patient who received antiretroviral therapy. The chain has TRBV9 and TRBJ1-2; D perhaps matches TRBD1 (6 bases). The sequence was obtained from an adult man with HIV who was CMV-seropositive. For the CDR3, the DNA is TGTGCCAGCAGCGTAGGTAGGAGGCGGCAGGGGCAGGGGCTCAACTATGGCTACACCTTC. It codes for CASSVGRRRQGQGLNYGYTF.